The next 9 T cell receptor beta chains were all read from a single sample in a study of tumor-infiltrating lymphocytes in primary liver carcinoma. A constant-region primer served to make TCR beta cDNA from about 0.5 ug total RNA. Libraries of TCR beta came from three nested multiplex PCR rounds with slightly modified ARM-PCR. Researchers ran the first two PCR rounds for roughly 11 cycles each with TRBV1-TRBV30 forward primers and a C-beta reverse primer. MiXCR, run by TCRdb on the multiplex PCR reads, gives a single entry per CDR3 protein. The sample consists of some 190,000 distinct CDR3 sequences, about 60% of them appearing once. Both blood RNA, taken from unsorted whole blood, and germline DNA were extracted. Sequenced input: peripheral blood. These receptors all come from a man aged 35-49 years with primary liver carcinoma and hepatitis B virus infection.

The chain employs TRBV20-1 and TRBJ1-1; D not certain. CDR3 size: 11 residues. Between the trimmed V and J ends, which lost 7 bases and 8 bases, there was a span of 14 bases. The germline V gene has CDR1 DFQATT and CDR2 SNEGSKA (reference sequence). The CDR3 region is CSVSGEYEAFF. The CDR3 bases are TGCAGTGTTAGTGGAGAATACGAAGCTTTCTTT.

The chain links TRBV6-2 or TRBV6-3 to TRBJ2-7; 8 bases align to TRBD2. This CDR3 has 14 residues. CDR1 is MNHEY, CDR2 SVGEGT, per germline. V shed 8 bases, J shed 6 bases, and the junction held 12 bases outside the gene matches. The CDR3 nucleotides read TGTGCCAGCGGGAGTAGCGGGGACCTGAGCGAGCAGTACTTC. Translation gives CASGSSGDLSEQYF.

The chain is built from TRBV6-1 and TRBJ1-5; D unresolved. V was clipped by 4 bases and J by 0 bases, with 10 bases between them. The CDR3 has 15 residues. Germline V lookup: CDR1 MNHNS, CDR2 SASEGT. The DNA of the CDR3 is TGTGCCAGCAGTGTGGAAGGGCTTAGCAATCAGCCCCAGCATTTT. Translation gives CASSVEGLSNQPQHF.

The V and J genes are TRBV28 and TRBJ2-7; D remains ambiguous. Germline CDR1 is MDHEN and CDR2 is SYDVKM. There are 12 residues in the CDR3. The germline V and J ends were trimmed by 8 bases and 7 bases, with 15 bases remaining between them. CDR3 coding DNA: TGTGCCAGCCGGTCCCTGCCGGAGGAGCAGTACTTC. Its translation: CASRSLPEEQYF.

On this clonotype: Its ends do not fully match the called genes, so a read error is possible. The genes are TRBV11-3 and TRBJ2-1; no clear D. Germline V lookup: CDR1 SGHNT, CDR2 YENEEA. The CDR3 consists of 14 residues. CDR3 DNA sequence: TGTGTCAGCAGCTGGGCAAATCGCGACAATGAGCAGTTCTTC. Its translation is CVSSWANRDNEQFF.

The CDR3 bases are TGTGCCAGCAGTTGGACTTACAACACCGGGGAGCTGTTTTTT. Translating gives CASSWTYNTGELFF. The chain recombines TRBV6-4 with TRBJ2-2, with a tentative D call TRBD2 (5 bases). With 5 bases removed from V and 2 bases from J, the gap between germline ends came to 9 bases. This CDR3 has 14 residues. Germline V gene data show CDR1 as MRHNA and CDR2 as SNTAGT.

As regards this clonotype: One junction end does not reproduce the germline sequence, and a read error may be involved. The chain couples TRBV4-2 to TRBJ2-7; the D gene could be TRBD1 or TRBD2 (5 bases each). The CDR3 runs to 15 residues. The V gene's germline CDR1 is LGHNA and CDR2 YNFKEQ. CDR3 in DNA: TGTGCCAGCAGTCAAGATAAGGGGAGCGACTACGAGCAGTACTTC. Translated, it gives CASSQDKGSDYEQYF.

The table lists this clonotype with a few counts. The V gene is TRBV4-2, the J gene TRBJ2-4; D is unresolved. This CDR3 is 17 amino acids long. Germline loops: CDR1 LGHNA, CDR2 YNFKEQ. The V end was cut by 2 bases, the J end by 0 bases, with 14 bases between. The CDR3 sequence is CASSQSATELAKNIQYF. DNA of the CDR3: TGTGCCAGCAGCCAAAGCGCGACGGAGCTAGCCAAAAACATTCAGTACTTC.

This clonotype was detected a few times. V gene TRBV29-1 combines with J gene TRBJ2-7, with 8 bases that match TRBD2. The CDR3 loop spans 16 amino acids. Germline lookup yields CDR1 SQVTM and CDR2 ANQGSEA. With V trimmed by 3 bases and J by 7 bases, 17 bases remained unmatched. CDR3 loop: CSVETAGESLYGEQYF. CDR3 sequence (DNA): TGCAGCGTTGAGACAGCGGGGGAGTCCCTCTATGGGGAGCAGTACTTC.